This T cell receptor beta chain was retrieved from a study of CD8 T cells in ankylosing spondylitis. This CDR3 has 17 amino acids. CDR1 is LNHDA and CDR2 is SQIVND in the germline V gene (reference sequence). After removal of 8 bases from V and 3 bases from J, the junction contained 14 bases not matched to a gene. In making TCR beta libraries, quantitative 5'-RACE with molecular barcodes was used. TCRdb re-derived calls from the 5' RACE reads in MiXCR, one entry per CDR3 protein. The sample includes about 500,000 distinct CDR3 sequences, about an eighth seen only once; the top ten take 6.8%. This clonotype was seen a few times. Its antigen is still unknown. Study-level points and caveats: For ankylosing spondylitis blood, a TCR beta motif of seven to nine highly homologous variants appeared characteristic. Significant enrichment of disease-linked clones was reportedly seen in matched ankylosing spondylitis synovial fluid. The disease-linked clones had a CD8+ phenotype and low blood frequencies. Some of these motif variants have turned up before, in reports on reactive arthritis synovial fluid and blood.

This chain joins TRBV19 and TRBJ2-1, with 9 positions matching TRBD2. The sequenced material came from blood, either unsorted or a sorted T cell fraction (not recorded which). This TCR came from a male donor with ankylosing spondylitis. The CDR3 region has the DNA TGTGCCAGTCGTGGGCTAGCGGGGCTAGGAGGCTACAATGAGCAGTTCTTC. Its translation: CASRGLAGLGGYNEQFF.